Described below is a single T cell receptor beta chain sequence and its context. Germline-derived CDR1 and CDR2 are SGHTA and FQGNSA. The CDR3 is made up of 16 amino acids. V lost 6 bases to trimming and J lost 14 bases; unmatched junction nucleotides: 18. Using a J-beta primer mix together with a sample-barcoded 5' primer, a second PCR was run for roughly 7 to 12 cycles. TCRdb independently ran MiXCR on the 5' RACE reads; one entry per CDR3 protein. The sample records approximately 730,000 distinct CDR3 sequences, roughly 50% being singletons. This specimen comes from a study of blood T cells in healthy people across ages.

J is TRBJ2-3 and V is TRBV7-2; 12 bases match TRBD2. The receptor was derived from an elderly man in good health. The sample comprised blood. CDR3 coding DNA: TGTGCCAGCAGTTACGGGACTAGCGGGCCCGGCAGATACGCGTATTTT. Translated, it gives CASSYGTSGPGRYAYF.